The 10 T cell receptor beta chains given below trace back to one sample, sequenced in a study of blood T cell repertoires in COVID-19. The table came from immunoSEQ multiplex PCR; TCRdb's copy has only in-frame clones and leaves some out. This sample has around 220,000 clones; roughly 80% occur once, and the top ten carry 4.5% to 6%. The sample was peripheral blood. The receptors here all came from a woman over 75 with active or convalescent COVID-19.

The rearrangement links TRBV5-1 to TRBJ2-7; possible D gene TRBD2, 6 bases. The CDR3 is 15 amino acids. Germline V gene sequence: CDR1 SGHRS, CDR2 YFSETQ. Trimming removed 4 bases at V and 2 bases at J, with 16 bases between. CDR3 DNA sequence: TGCGCCAGCAGCCCGGGATCGGGGGTACCCTACGAGCAGTACTTC. Translating gives CASSPGSGVPYEQYF. The variable domain in full, with the rest retrieved from reference TRBV5-1 and TRBJ2-7, is KAGVTQTPRYLIKTRGQQVTLSCSPISGHRSVSWYQQTPGQGLQFLFEYFSETQRNKGNFPGRFSGRQFSNSRSEMNVSTLELGDSALYLCASSPGSGVPYEQYFGPGTRLTVT.

This clone was observed a handful of times. This chain connects TRBV5-4 to TRBJ1-4, with D unclear. Germline assignment: CDR1 SGHNT and CDR2 YYREEE (reference sequence). Trimming removed 5 bases from V and 4 bases from J, with 15 bases in between. This CDR3 is built from 15 residues. CDR3 region: CASRSGGVDNEKLFF. The CDR3, as DNA: TGTGCCAGCAGGAGTGGAGGCGTAGATAATGAAAAACTGTTTTTT.

V usage is TRBV28 and J usage is TRBJ1-2, with D tentatively TRBD1 (6 bases). The V gene lost 2 bases and the J gene lost 4 bases, with 26 bases spanning the gap. The germline gives CDR1 MDHEN, CDR2 SYDVKM. The CDR3 is 19 amino acids. In DNA form, the CDR3 reads TGTGCCAGCAGTTTAGGGGGCAGGTCGGGATACAGGGCACTCTATGGCTACACCTTC. Translation: CASSLGGRSGYRALYGYTF.

V usage is TRBV15 and J usage is TRBJ2-5, with D possibly TRBD1 on 6 matching bases. V was pared by 1 base and J by 5 bases, with 14 bases between. The CDR3 totals 15 residues. The germline V gene encodes CDR1 LNHNV and CDR2 YYDKDF (reference sequence). The CDR3 is CATSRVRAGEETQYF. CDR3 coding DNA: TGTGCCACCAGCAGAGTAAGGGCAGGGGAGGAGACCCAGTACTTC.

The CDR3 sequence: CASRRDHRGPRYF. CDR3 DNA sequence: TGTGCCAGCCGCCGGGATCACAGAGGGCCGCGGTACTTC. The rearrangement uses TRBV12-3 or TRBV12-4 and TRBJ2-5; possible D gene TRBD2, 5 bases. The CDR3 sequence is 13 residues long. V was cut by 8 bases and J by 13 bases, with 23 bases left in between.

The gene calls are TRBV4-1 and TRBJ2-7; 11 bases match TRBD2. The V gene's germline CDR1 is MGHRA and CDR2 YSYEKL. The CDR3 is 16 amino acids. Trimming removed 2 bases from V and 0 bases from J; junction bases left unmatched: 3. This CDR3 reads CASSQRLAGNSYEQYF. CDR3 coding DNA: TGCGCCAGCAGCCAACGACTAGCGGGGAACTCCTACGAGCAGTACTTC.

This chain joins TRBV3-1 (or the pseudogene TRBV3-2) and TRBJ1-1; 8 bases agree with TRBD1. The V gene's germline CDR1 is LGHDT and CDR2 YNNKEL (reference sequence). Trimming at V came to 3 bases and at J to 8 bases, leaving 5 bases not matched to a gene. The CDR3 spans 13 residues. This chain's CDR3 is CASSQGTGYEAFF. The CDR3 coding sequence is TGTGCCAGCAGCCAGGGGACAGGCTACGAAGCTTTCTTT.

This chain links TRBV6-5 with TRBJ1-1; D remains ambiguous. The CDR3 loop spans 13 amino acids. Trimming pared 2 bases from V and 4 bases from J, leaving 8 bases between. The germline CDR1 and CDR2 sequences are MNHEY and SVGAGI. This CDR3 is CASSYRSGTEAFF. The CDR3 nucleotides are TGTGCCAGCAGTTACCGTTCCGGCACTGAAGCTTTCTTT.

The chain joins TRBV18 to TRBJ1-3; 7 nucleotides agree with TRBD1. J was trimmed by 1 base and V by 5 bases; bases with no gene match: 2. The CDR3 runs 14 residues. CDR1 KGHSH and CDR2 LQKENI come from the germline V gene. CDR3 region: CASSATGSGNTIYF. The CDR3 coding sequence is TGTGCCAGCTCAGCGACAGGGTCTGGAAACACCATATATTTT. The variable domain in full, completed from reference TRBV18 and TRBJ1-3, reads NAGVMQNPRHLVRRRGQEARLRCSPMKGHSHVYWYRQLPEEGLKFMVYLQKENIIDESGMPKERFSAEFPKEGPSILRIQQVVRGDSAAYFCASSATGSGNTIYFGEGSWLTVV.

This clone has just one count. V usage is TRBV2 and J usage is TRBJ2-3; TRBD2 aligns across 10 bases. The V segment lost 5 bases and the J segment 2 bases; nucleotides outside the gene matches: 4. Germline-derived CDR1 and CDR2 are SNHLY and FYNNEI. This CDR3 is built from 15 residues. CDR3 sequence (DNA): TGTGCCAGCAGTATGCTAGCGGGGGCCACAGATACGCAGTATTTT. This encodes CASSMLAGATDTQYF.